These 8 T cell receptor beta chains came from one sample sequenced in a study of blood T cell repertoires in COVID-19. Clones were read by immunoSEQ multiplex PCR, and TCRdb kept only the in-frame ones, dropping some. The sample has some 130,000 clones; 88% are singletons. Sequenced input: peripheral blood. Receptor source: a man aged 50 to 59 with acute or convalescent COVID-19.

The chain employs TRBV4-1 and TRBJ1-1, with a weak D call TRBD1 (6 bases). V shed 4 bases and J shed 7 bases, with 10 bases lying between them. There are 12 residues in the CDR3. The germline V gene encodes CDR1 MGHRA and CDR2 YSYEKL. The CDR3 nucleotides are TGCGCCAGCAGCCCGACCAGGGGTGAAGCTTTCTTT. This sequence encodes CASSPTRGEAFF.

CDR3 bases: TGTGCCAGCAGCCCCCGGGACAGGGGAAGTTCCTATAATTCACCCCTCCACTTT. This encodes CASSPRDRGSSYNSPLHF. The chain is built from TRBV7-6 and TRBJ1-6; 10 positions match TRBD1. Germline V gene lookup returns CDR1 SGHVS and CDR2 FNYEAQ. The CDR3 covers 18 residues. J lost 1 base, V lost 5 bases, and 8 bases had no gene match.

The CDR3 region is CASSPEGKVNTEAFF. In DNA form, the CDR3 reads TGTGCCAGCAGCCCCGAGGGCAAAGTGAACACTGAAGCTTTCTTT. V usage is TRBV7-6 and J usage is TRBJ1-1; D gene uncertain. The CDR3 length is 15 residues. Germline CDR1 and CDR2: SGHVS and FNYEAQ. Trimming took off 5 bases at V and 0 bases at J, with 13 bases between the two ends.

This clone has only one observation. The CDR3 sequence is CASTLINTEAFF. In nucleotides, the CDR3 is TGTGCCAGCACCCTTATTAACACTGAAGCTTTCTTT. This rearrangement joins TRBV7-9 to TRBJ1-1; D remains ambiguous. Between the trimmed V and J ends, which lost 7 bases and 2 bases, there was a span of 8 bases. The CDR3 is 12 residues long. Germline CDR1 reads SEHNR; CDR2 reads FQNEAQ (reference sequence).

The rearrangement uses TRBV13 and TRBJ1-4, with D possibly being TRBD1 (5 bases). CDR1 is PRHDT and CDR2 is FYEKMQ in the germline V gene (reference sequence). Trimming removed 2 bases from V and 4 bases from J, with 5 bases in between. CDR3 size: 13 residues. The CDR3 bases are TGTGCCAGCAGCTTACAGGGTAATGAAAAACTGTTTTTT. It encodes CASSLQGNEKLFF.

Here the CDR3 DNA reads TGCGCCAGCAGCCAAAGGGACTTAGGCGAGCAGTACTTC. Amino acid sequence: CASSQRDLGEQYF. The V gene is TRBV4-1, the J gene TRBJ2-7; TRBD2 might be the D (6 bases). Germline V CDR1 and CDR2: MGHRA, YSYEKL. The CDR3 contains 13 residues. Trimming shortened V by 2 bases and J by 6 bases, and 11 bases separated the two germline ends.

This chain connects TRBV3-1 (or the pseudogene TRBV3-2) to TRBJ1-1, with unresolved D. Germline V CDR1 and CDR2: LGHDT, YNNKEL (reference sequence). This CDR3 has 14 residues. Trimming left V 5 bases short and J 0 bases short, with 10 bases between. DNA of the CDR3: TGTGCCAGCAGCGAGGCGAAGTTGAACACTGAAGCTTTCTTT. Translated, it gives CASSEAKLNTEAFF.

This clone is classed as large (0.1 to 1%). The chain employs TRBV3-1 (or the pseudogene TRBV3-2) and TRBJ1-6, with TRBD1 matching 9 bases. After removal of 2 bases from V and 8 bases from J, the junction contained 7 bases not matched to a gene. The germline V gene has CDR1 LGHDT and CDR2 YNNKEL (reference sequence). The CDR3 is made up of 16 amino acids. CDR3 protein: CASSQRQQGAYSPLHF. CDR3 in DNA: TGTGCCAGCAGCCAACGTCAACAGGGGGCCTATTCACCCCTCCACTTT.